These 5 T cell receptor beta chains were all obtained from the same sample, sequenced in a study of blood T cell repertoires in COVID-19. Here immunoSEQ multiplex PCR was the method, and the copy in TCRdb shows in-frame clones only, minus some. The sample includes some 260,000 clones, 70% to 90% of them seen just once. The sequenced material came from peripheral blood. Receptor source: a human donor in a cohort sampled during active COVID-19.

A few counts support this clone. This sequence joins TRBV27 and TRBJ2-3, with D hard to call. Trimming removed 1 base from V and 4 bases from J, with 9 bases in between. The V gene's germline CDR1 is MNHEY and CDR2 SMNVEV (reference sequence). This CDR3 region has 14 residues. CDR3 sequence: CASSLWAGADTQYF. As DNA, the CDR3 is TGTGCCAGCAGTTTATGGGCCGGCGCAGATACGCAGTATTTT.

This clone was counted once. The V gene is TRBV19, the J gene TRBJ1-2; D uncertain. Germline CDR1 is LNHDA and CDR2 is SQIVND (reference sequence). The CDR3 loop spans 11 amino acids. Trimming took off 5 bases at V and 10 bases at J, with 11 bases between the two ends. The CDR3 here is CASSPGPVYTF. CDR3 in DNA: TGTGCCAGTAGTCCTGGCCCCGTCTACACCTTC.

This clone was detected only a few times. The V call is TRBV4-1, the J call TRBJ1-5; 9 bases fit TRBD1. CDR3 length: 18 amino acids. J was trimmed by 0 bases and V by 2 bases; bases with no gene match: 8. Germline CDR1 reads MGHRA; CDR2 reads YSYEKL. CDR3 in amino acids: CASSQQDRGGNSNQPQHF. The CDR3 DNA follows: TGCGCCAGCAGCCAACAGGACAGGGGTGGTAATAGCAATCAGCCCCAGCATTTT.

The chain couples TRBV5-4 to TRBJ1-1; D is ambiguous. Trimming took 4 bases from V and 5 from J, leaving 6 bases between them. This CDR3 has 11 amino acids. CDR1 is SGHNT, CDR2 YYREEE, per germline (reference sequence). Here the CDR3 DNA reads TGTGCCAGCAGCCGTAAAACTGAAGCTTTCTTT. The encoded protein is CASSRKTEAFF.

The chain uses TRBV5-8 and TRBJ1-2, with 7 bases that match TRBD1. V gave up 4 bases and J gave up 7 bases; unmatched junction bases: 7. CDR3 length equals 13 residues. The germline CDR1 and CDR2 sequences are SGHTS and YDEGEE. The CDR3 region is CASSPRQGSGYTF. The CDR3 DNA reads TGTGCCAGCAGCCCCCGACAGGGTAGTGGCTACACCTTC.